Below, 6 T cell receptor beta chains from the same sample are listed, as sequenced in a study of cytomegalovirus exposure and HLA in healthy donors. The primer mix had 60 Vbeta and 13 Jbeta primers. Profiled with immunoSEQ multiplex PCR; TCRdb holds only in-frame clones, not every one. This sample's table has 100,000 to 150,000 clones. The sample comprised PBMCs. These receptor sequences come from a man aged 35 to 55 in good health and CMV-seronegative.

The chain links TRBV19 to TRBJ1-5; TRBD1 matches at 7 bases. The germline V gene encodes CDR1 LNHDA and CDR2 SQIVND (reference sequence). The CDR3 consists of 15 residues. V lost 7 bases, J lost 0 bases, and 6 bases stayed unmatched. CDR3: CASNNNRGSNQPQHF. DNA of the CDR3: TGTGCCAGTAATAATAACAGGGGTAGCAATCAGCCCCAGCATTTT.

The chain recombines TRBV25-1 with TRBJ1-2, with D possibly being TRBD1 (5 bases). The CDR3 spans 13 residues. V lost 6 bases, J lost 8 bases, and 16 bases lay in between. Germline V CDR1 and CDR2: MGHDK, SYGVNS. This chain's CDR3 is CASRGTGVEGYTF. For the CDR3, the DNA is TGTGCCAGCAGGGGGACGGGGGTGGAAGGCTACACCTTC.

This chain uses TRBV7-2 with TRBJ2-2; 9 bases line up with TRBD2. The germline V gene encodes CDR1 SGHTA and CDR2 FQGNSA. CDR3 length: 18 residues. Trimming cost V 1 base and J 0 bases; bases outside gene matches: 6. The CDR3 region has the DNA TGTGCCAGCAGCTTAGTTGGGCTAGCGGGACCGAACACCGGGGAGCTGTTTTTT. Residues: CASSLVGLAGPNTGELFF.

The gene calls are TRBV7-9 and TRBJ2-7; TRBD2 matches 7 bases. The J segment lost 6 bases and the V segment lost 2 bases, leaving 10 bases of the junction unmatched. The germline gives CDR1 SEHNR, CDR2 FQNEAQ (reference sequence). The CDR3 loop spans 15 amino acids. CDR3 residues: CASSLYAGAGGEQYF. CDR3 DNA: TGTGCCAGCAGCTTATATGCGGGAGCAGGAGGCGAGCAGTACTTC.

The genes are TRBV7-2 and TRBJ1-2; the match to TRBD1 covers 7 bases. The CDR3 totals 15 residues. Germline CDR1 is SGHTA and CDR2 is FQGNSA. J lost 4 bases, V lost 0 bases, and 5 bases had no gene match. The CDR3 loop reads CASSLAGTEIYGYTF. DNA for the CDR3: TGTGCCAGCAGCTTAGCCGGGACAGAAATCTATGGCTACACCTTC.

The V gene is TRBV11-3, the J gene TRBJ2-3; 7 bases are shared with TRBD1. CDR1 and CDR2 (germline): SGHNT, YENEEA. The V gene end was trimmed by 5 bases and the J gene end by 4 bases; junction bases not matched to a gene: 6. This CDR3 is 14 amino acids long. The CDR3 here is CASSDRTGPDTQYF. In DNA, the CDR3 is TGTGCCAGCAGCGACAGGACAGGCCCAGATACGCAGTATTTT.